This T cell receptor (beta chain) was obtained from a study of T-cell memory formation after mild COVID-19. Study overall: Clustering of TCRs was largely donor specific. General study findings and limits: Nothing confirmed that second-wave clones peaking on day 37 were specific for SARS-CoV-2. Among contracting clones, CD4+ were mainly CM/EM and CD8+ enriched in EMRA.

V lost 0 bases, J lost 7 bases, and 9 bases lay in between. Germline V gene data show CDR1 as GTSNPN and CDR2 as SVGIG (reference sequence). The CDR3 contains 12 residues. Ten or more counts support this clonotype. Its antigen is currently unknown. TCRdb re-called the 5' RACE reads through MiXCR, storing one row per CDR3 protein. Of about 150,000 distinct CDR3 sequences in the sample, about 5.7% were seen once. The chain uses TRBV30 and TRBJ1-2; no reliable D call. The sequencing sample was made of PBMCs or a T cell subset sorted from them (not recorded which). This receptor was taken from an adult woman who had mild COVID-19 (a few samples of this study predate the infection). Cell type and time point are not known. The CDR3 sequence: CAWSVREFGYTF. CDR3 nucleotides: TGTGCCTGGAGTGTGCGTGAGTTTGGCTACACCTTC.